Listed here are 20 T cell receptor beta chains from one sample, sequenced in a study of cytomegalovirus exposure and HLA in healthy donors. 13 Jbeta primers and 60 Vbeta primers were used for the PCR. Only in-frame clones appear in the TCRdb table, and some are missing; sequencing was by immunoSEQ multiplex PCR. The sample holds roughly 90,000 clones, roughly 70% seen once. The sequencing input was PBMCs. The receptors originated from a man under 40 in good health and CMV-seropositive.

This chain connects TRBV7-6 to TRBJ2-1; the D gene is possibly TRBD2 (7 bases). The length of the CDR3 is 16 residues. CDR1 and CDR2 (germline): SGHVS, FNYEAQ. Trimming took 3 bases from V and 9 from J, leaving 21 bases between them. CDR3: CASSLSAGRGVGEQFF. The CDR3 DNA reads TGTGCCAGCAGCTTGTCAGCGGGGAGGGGGGTCGGTGAGCAGTTCTTC.

The chain combines TRBV30 with TRBJ2-5; 8 nucleotides agree with TRBD2. V lost 1 base, J lost 5 bases, and 12 bases stayed unmatched. The CDR3 runs to 16 residues. Germline assignment: CDR1 GTSNPN and CDR2 SVGIG (reference sequence). The CDR3 loop reads CAWSGGGRPPRETQYF. CDR3 DNA: TGTGCCTGGAGTGGAGGCGGGAGGCCCCCCCGGGAGACCCAGTACTTC.

The gene calls are TRBV25-1 and TRBJ1-4; D might be TRBD1 (6 bases). The V gene lost 9 bases and the J gene lost 0 bases, with 14 bases spanning the gap. Germline V gives CDR1 MGHDK, CDR2 SYGVNS. This CDR3 spans 15 amino acids. CDR3 sequence reads: CASEDSRATNEKLFF. The CDR3 DNA sequence: TGTGCCAGTGAGGACAGCCGTGCAACTAATGAAAAACTGTTTTTT.

This sequence joins TRBV7-6 and TRBJ2-5; D is unclear. V lost 5 bases to trimming and J lost 5 bases, with 9 bases between them. Germline lookup yields CDR1 SGHVS and CDR2 FNYEAQ. The CDR3 covers 12 residues. The CDR3 protein is CASSLPLETQYF. CDR3 nucleotide sequence: TGTGCCAGCAGCCTACCCCTGGAGACCCAGTACTTC.

Notes on this clone: The same CDR3 can be traced to other DNA sequences in this sample. The V call is TRBV30, the J call TRBJ2-5; 10 nucleotides agree with TRBD1. Germline loops: CDR1 GTSNPN, CDR2 SVGIG (reference sequence). V shed 3 bases, J shed 4 bases, and the junction held 2 bases outside the gene matches. This CDR3 has 13 residues. The CDR3 DNA reads as TGTGCCTGGAGGAGGGACAGGGGAGAGACCCAGTACTTC. This sequence encodes CAWRRDRGETQYF.

This clone appeared once. The rearrangement links TRBV4-2 to TRBJ2-1; 8 bases are shared with TRBD2. Germline loops: CDR1 LGHNA, CDR2 YNFKEQ. The CDR3 totals 14 residues. The trim removed 0 bases at V and 5 bases at J, leaving 0 bases unmatched. The CDR3 region is CASSQEAGDNEQFF. In nucleotides, the CDR3 is TGTGCCAGCAGCCAAGAAGCGGGGGACAATGAGCAGTTCTTC.

This clone was observed once. The gene calls are TRBV6-5 and TRBJ2-7, with D maybe TRBD2 (7 bases). V lost 5 bases to trimming and J lost 7 bases, with 15 bases between them. The CDR3 runs to 13 residues. Germline V gene lookup returns CDR1 MNHEY and CDR2 SVGAGI. The CDR3 sequence: CASSESRGGEQYF. The CDR3 nucleotides are TGTGCCAGCAGTGAATCGAGGGGGGGGGAGCAGTACTTC.

The V and J genes are TRBV29-1 and TRBJ1-4; TRBD1 matches at 9 bases. The ends lost 6 bases at V and 4 bases at J; junction bases unmatched: 3. This CDR3 region has 13 residues. The germline gives CDR1 SQVTM, CDR2 ANQGSEA. CDR3 DNA: TGCAGCGTGACGACAGGGGGTAATGAAAAACTGTTTTTT. Translating it yields CSVTTGGNEKLFF.

This clone has more than one count but fewer than ten. CDR3 in amino acids: CASSLSGQGAYGYTF. The CDR3 bases are TGTGCCAGCAGTTTATCGGGACAGGGGGCTTACGGCTACACCTTC. The chain carries TRBV28 and TRBJ1-2, with 12 bases aligning to TRBD1. The CDR3 covers 15 residues. J gave up 8 bases and V 1 base, and 5 bases lay outside the gene matches. Germline assignment: CDR1 MDHEN and CDR2 SYDVKM.

The chain joins TRBV5-6 to TRBJ1-1; D gene ambiguous. This CDR3 spans 12 amino acids. Trimming took 8 bases from V and 6 from J, leaving 14 bases between them. Per germline, CDR1 SGHDT and CDR2 YYEEEE. CDR3 loop: CASAFGGAEAFF. DNA of the CDR3: TGTGCCAGTGCCTTCGGCGGGGCTGAAGCTTTCTTT.

J is TRBJ1-5 and V is TRBV7-6; 8 nucleotides agree with TRBD1. The CDR3 is 17 amino acids. Trimming removed 5 bases from V and 1 base from J; junction bases left unmatched: 10. Germline V CDR1 and CDR2: SGHVS, FNYEAQ. The CDR3 DNA reads TGTGCCAGCAGCCTAGGGGGGACAGGTCTGAGCAATCAGCCCCAGCATTTT. Its protein product is CASSLGGTGLSNQPQHF. Full variable domain (rest looked up from reference TRBV7-6 and TRBJ1-5): GAGVSQSPRYKVTKRGQDVALRCDPISGHVSLYWYRQALGQGPEFLTYFNYEAQQDKSGLPNDRFSAERPEGSISTLTIQRTEQRDSAMYRCASSLGGTGLSNQPQHFGDGTRLSIL.

The rearrangement joins TRBV5-1 to TRBJ2-1; TRBD1 might be the D (5 bases). Between the trimmed V and J ends, which lost 0 bases and 8 bases, there was a span of 15 bases. Germline CDR1 reads SGHRS; CDR2 reads YFSETQ. The CDR3 runs to 15 residues. CDR3 sequence reads: CASSLGGRKGDEQFF. Written as DNA, the CDR3 is TGCGCCAGCAGCTTGGGGGGCCGAAAAGGCGATGAGCAGTTCTTC.

The V gene is TRBV29-1, the J gene TRBJ2-5; 9 bases are shared with TRBD2. J lost 4 bases, V lost 3 bases, and 12 bases had no gene match. This CDR3 comprises 16 residues. Germline assignment: CDR1 SQVTM and CDR2 ANQGSEA. CDR3: CSVDLPGRGGRETQYF. DNA for the CDR3: TGCAGCGTTGACCTCCCGGGGCGGGGGGGCCGAGAGACCCAGTACTTC. The full variable domain, rest sourced from reference TRBV29-1 and TRBJ2-5, is SAVISQKPSRDICQRGTSLTIQCQVDSQVTMMFWYRQQPGQSLTLIATANQGSEATYESGFVIDKFPISRPNLTFSTLTVSNMSPEDSSIYLCSVDLPGRGGRETQYFGPGTRLLVL.

The J gene is TRBJ1-5, the V gene TRBV2; maybe TRBD1 (5 bases). There are 14 residues in the CDR3. From germline, CDR1 is SNHLY and CDR2 FYNNEI. V lost 6 bases to trimming and J lost 6 bases, with 15 bases between them. CDR3 sequence: CASRDTEGSQPQHF. The DNA of the CDR3 is TGTGCCAGCAGAGACACGGAGGGGAGTCAGCCCCAGCATTTT.

In the case of this clone: The germline gene is not matched at one end of the junction; a read error may be the cause. The rearrangement uses TRBV7-6 and TRBJ1-2, with TRBD1 matching over 7 bases. CDR1 and CDR2 from the germline V gene are SGHVS and FNYEAQ. This CDR3 is 15 amino acids long. This chain's CDR3 is CASSLQQGLNYGYPF. The CDR3 DNA follows: TGTGCCAGCAGCTTACAACAGGGGCTAAACTATGGCTACCCCTTC.

The gene calls are TRBV6-1 and TRBJ2-1; D ambiguous. The V end lost 1 base, the J end lost 0 bases, and 7 bases lay between the germline ends. The CDR3 covers 15 residues. Per germline, CDR1 MNHNS and CDR2 SASEGT. CDR3 in DNA: TGTGCCAGCAGTGAAGGACTCAGCTCCTACAATGAGCAGTTCTTC. This sequence encodes CASSEGLSSYNEQFF.

The J gene is TRBJ1-5, the V gene TRBV30, with 7 bases fitting TRBD1. V shed 6 bases, J shed 3 bases, and the junction held 5 bases outside the gene matches. CDR3 length: 13 residues. CDR1 GTSNPN and CDR2 SVGIG come from the germline V gene (reference sequence). The CDR3 nucleotides read TGTGCCTGTTCGGGACAGTACAATCAGCCCCAGCATTTT. Translation gives CACSGQYNQPQHF.

V and J are TRBV4-2 and TRBJ2-1; TRBD2 matches at 10 bases. Trimming took 1 base from V and 7 from J; bases not matched to a gene: 10. This CDR3 region has 17 residues. CDR1 and CDR2 (germline): LGHNA, YNFKEQ. Written as DNA, the CDR3 is TGTGCCAGCAGCCAAGCCTCAGCGGGAGGGCCTAGAAATGAGCAGTTCTTC. Protein: CASSQASAGGPRNEQFF.

This rearrangement joins TRBV16 to TRBJ2-3; D uncertain. V was cut by 4 bases and J by 1 base, with 6 bases left in between. Germline CDR1 reads KGHSY; CDR2 reads FQNENV. The CDR3 has 13 residues. CDR3 nucleotide sequence: TGTGCCAGCAGCCTCTCCGGCACAGATACGCAGTATTTT. Its translation: CASSLSGTDTQYF.

The chain joins TRBV5-4 to TRBJ1-2, with D uncertain. The germline gives CDR1 SGHNT, CDR2 YYREEE (reference sequence). CDR3 length equals 13 residues. With 4 bases removed from V and 5 bases from J, the gap between germline ends came to 12 bases. CDR3: CASSPGGQYGYTF. The CDR3 DNA reads TGTGCCAGCAGCCCGGGAGGGCAGTATGGCTACACCTTC.